The sample holds one count of the clone carrying this T cell receptor beta chain. Attachment of unique molecular identifiers was made to individual cDNA molecules. Each CDR3 protein is one row after TCRdb ran MiXCR on the 5' RACE reads. The sample gives 60,000 to 85,000 distinct CDR3 sequences, 15% to 19% of which show up once; roughly 12% is in the top ten. This entry belongs to a study of early T cells in non-severe SARS-CoV-2 infection. Deletions cut 5 bases from V and 3 bases from J, with 25 bases between. The CDR3 is made up of 18 amino acids. The genes are TRBV12-3 or TRBV12-4 and TRBJ1-2, with a weak D call TRBD1 (5 bases). The receptor was isolated from an adult who was a healthcare worker with PCR-confirmed SARS-CoV-2 infection or an uninfected control (not recorded which). Sample: whole blood. CDR3 sequence (DNA): TGTGCCAGCAGTCCGCCGCCTTGGGCCGAAGGGGCCGACTATGGCTACACCTTC. It codes for CASSPPPWAEGADYGYTF.